What follows describes a single TCR beta chain. This sample was taken from a study of CD4 and CD8 cells across lung adenocarcinoma regions. TCRdb re-called the PCR reads with MiXCR, one entry per CDR3 protein. The data hold fewer than 30,000 distinct CDR3 sequences, with approximately 51% observed a single time. V lost 1 base to trimming and J lost 10 bases; unmatched junction nucleotides: 6. CDR1 is WNHNN and CDR2 is SYGVQD in the germline V gene (reference sequence). The CDR3 sequence is 15 residues long. Donors had localized lung adenocarcinoma, a non-small cell lung cancer. Sequencing used CD8+ T cells from the center of a lung tumor. This receptor was obtained from a male donor with lung adenocarcinoma. The CD4 and CD8 labels of this study may be unreliable. The chain has TRBV10-1 and TRBJ2-1; 11 bases match TRBD1. CDR3 DNA: TGCGCCAGCAGTGAGTGGGACAGGGGGAGGAGGGAGCAGTTCTTC. Amino acid sequence: CASSEWDRGRREQFF.